This T cell receptor (beta chain) was identified in a study of T cells in Graves' hyperthyroidism and ophthalmopathy. The CDR3 length is 15 residues. The V end lost 2 bases, the J end lost 1 base, and 11 bases lay between the germline ends. Germline assignment: CDR1 SNHLY and CDR2 FYNNEI. From RNA transcripts, TCR beta CDR3 regions were amplified. A first-round RT-PCR of the TCR CDR3 used the HTBI primer set. MiXCR was run by TCRdb on the multiplex PCR reads, yielding one entry per CDR3 protein. The repertoire holds 220,000 or so distinct CDR3 sequences, with roughly 17% as singletons. Exclusion criteria comprised uncontrolled infection, other autoimmune disease, pregnancy or lactation.

Sequenced: blood. The chain links TRBV2 to TRBJ2-5, with unresolved D. The clonotype was recovered from a woman aged 18-29 years with Graves' ophthalmopathy. For the CDR3, the DNA is TGTGCCAGCAGTGAACTAGAGTTCTCCCAAGAGACCCAGTACTTC. This encodes CASSELEFSQETQYF. The full variable domain, in which reference TRBV2 and TRBJ2-5 provide the parts outside the CDR3, is EPEVTQTPSHQVTQMGQEVILRCVPISNHLYFYWYRQILGQKVEFLVSFYNNEISEKSEIFDDQFSVERPDGSNFTLKIRSTKLEDSAMYFCASSELEFSQETQYFGPGTRLLVL.